The entry that follows covers one T cell receptor beta chain sequence. The sample originates from a study of early T cells in non-severe SARS-CoV-2 infection. Researchers attached unique molecular identifiers to individual cDNA molecules. Each CDR3 protein is one row after TCRdb ran MiXCR on the 5' RACE reads. The repertoire holds about 43,000 distinct CDR3 sequences, with 11% as singletons. The V end was cut by 0 bases, the J end by 6 bases, with 15 bases between. The CDR3 has 15 amino acids. Germline CDR1 is MNHNY and CDR2 is SVGAGI (reference sequence). Specimen: whole blood. This sequence was found in an adult who was a healthcare worker with PCR-confirmed SARS-CoV-2 infection or an uninfected control (not recorded which). V usage is TRBV6-6 and J usage is TRBJ2-7; D possibly matches TRBD1 or TRBD2 (6 bases each). The CDR3 region is CASSYSKAGEVEQYF. In nucleotides, the CDR3 is TGTGCCAGCAGTTACTCGAAGGCAGGGGAGGTCGAGCAGTACTTC.